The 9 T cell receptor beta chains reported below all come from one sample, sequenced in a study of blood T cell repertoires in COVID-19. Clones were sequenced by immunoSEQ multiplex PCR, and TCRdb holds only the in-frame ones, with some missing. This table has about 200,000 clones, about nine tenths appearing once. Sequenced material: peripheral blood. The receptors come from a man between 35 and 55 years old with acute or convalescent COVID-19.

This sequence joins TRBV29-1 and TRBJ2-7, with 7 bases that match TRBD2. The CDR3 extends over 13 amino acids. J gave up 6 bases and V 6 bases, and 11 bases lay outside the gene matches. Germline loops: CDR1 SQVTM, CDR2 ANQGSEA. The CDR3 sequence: CSVKRGEDGEQYF. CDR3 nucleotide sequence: TGCAGCGTAAAACGGGGGGAGGATGGCGAGCAGTACTTC.

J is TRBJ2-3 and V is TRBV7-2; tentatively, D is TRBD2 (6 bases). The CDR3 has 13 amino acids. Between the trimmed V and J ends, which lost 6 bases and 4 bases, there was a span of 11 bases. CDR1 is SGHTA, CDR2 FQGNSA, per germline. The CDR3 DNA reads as TGTGCCAGCAGTCGACTAGAAGCAGATACGCAGTATTTT. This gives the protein CASSRLEADTQYF. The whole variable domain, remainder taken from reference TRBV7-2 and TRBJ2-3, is GAGVSQSPSNKVTEKGKDVELRCDPISGHTALYWYRQSLGQGLEFLIYFQGNSAPDKSGLPSDRFSAERTGGSVSTLTIQRTQQEDSAVYLCASSRLEADTQYFGPGTRLTVL.

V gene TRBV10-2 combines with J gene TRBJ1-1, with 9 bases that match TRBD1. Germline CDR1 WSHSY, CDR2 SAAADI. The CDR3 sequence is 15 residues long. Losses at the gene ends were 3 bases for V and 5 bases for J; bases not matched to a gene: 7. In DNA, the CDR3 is TGCGCCAGCAGTGAAGGACAGGGGTACGGGACTGAAGCTTTCTTT. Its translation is CASSEGQGYGTEAFF.

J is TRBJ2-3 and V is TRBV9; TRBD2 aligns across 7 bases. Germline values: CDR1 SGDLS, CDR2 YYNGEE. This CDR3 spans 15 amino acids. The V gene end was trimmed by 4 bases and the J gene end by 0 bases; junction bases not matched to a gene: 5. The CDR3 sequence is CASSTSGGSTDTQYF. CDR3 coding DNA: TGTGCCAGCAGCACTTCCGGGGGGAGCACAGATACGCAGTATTTT.

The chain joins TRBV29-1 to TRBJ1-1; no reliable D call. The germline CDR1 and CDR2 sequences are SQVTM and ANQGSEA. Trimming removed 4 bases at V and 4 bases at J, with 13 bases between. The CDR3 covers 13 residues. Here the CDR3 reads CSVVREKGTEAFF. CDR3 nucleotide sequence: TGCAGCGTTGTACGGGAGAAGGGCACTGAAGCTTTCTTT.

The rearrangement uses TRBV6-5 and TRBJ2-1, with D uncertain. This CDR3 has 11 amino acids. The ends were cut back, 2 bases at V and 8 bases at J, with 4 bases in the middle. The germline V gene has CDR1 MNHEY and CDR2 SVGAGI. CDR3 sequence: CASSYEDEQFF. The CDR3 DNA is TGTGCCAGCAGTTACGAGGATGAGCAGTTCTTC.

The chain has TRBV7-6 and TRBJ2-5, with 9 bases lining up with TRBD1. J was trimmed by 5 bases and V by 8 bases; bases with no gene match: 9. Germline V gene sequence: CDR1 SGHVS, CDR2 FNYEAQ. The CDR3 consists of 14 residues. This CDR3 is CASGQGYFLETQYF. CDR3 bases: TGTGCCAGCGGACAGGGGTACTTTCTGGAGACCCAGTACTTC.

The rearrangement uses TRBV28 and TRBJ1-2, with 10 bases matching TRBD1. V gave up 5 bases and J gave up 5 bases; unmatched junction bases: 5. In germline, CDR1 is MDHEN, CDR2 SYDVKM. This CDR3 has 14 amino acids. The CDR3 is CASSPTGGAYGYTF. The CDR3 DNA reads TGTGCCAGCAGTCCGACAGGGGGCGCGTATGGCTACACCTTC.

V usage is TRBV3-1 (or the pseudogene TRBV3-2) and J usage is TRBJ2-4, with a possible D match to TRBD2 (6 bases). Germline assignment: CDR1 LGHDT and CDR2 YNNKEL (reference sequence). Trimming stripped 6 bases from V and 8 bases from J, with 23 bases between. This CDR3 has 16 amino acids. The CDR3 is CASSGSRDFGGDIQYF. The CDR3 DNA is TGTGCCAGCAGTGGGAGTAGGGACTTCGGCGGGGACATTCAGTACTTC.